Listed below are T cell receptor beta chains from one sample, sequenced in a study of T cells after yellow fever vaccination. TCRdb redid the calling of the 5' RACE reads with MiXCR, one entry per CDR3 protein. The profile shows some 340,000 distinct CDR3 sequences, roughly a tenth of them singletons. Sequencing used CD4+ T cells sorted from PBMCs, obtained 45 days after the yellow fever booster vaccination. These receptors were collected from a man aged 18 to 29 who received the YFV17D yellow fever vaccine. Each CDR3 is given with its conserved first and last residue. Each record gives: V gene, D gene, clone size, J gene, CDR3 protein, CDR3 DNA. A D gene is named only where the DNA matches it firmly. The size entry is marked missing in some rows and otherwise reads once, few, many or a size class.

>TRBV7-9|TRBD2|few|TRBJ2-5
CASSLREGGLETQYF
TGTGCCAGCAGCCTCCGGGAGGGGGGGCTGGAGACCCAGTACTTC
>TRBV7-2|TRBD1|few|TRBJ1-5
CASSHGQGSNQPQHF
TGTGCCAGCAGCCATGGACAGGGTAGCAATCAGCCCCAGCATTTT
>TRBV6-2/TRBV6-3|NA|few|TRBJ1-1
CASRTRNTEAFF
TGTGCCAGCAGAACCAGGAACACTGAAGCTTTCTTT
>TRBV5-1|NA|few|TRBJ1-1
CASSLEVRAGTEAFF
TGCGCCAGCAGCCTTGAGGTAAGGGCGGGCACTGAAGCTTTCTTT
>TRBV2|TRBD2|NA|TRBJ2-3
CASSRTSGSPDTQYF
TGTGCCAGCAGCCGGACTAGCGGAAGCCCAGATACGCAGTATTTT
>TRBV15|NA|few|TRBJ1-2
CATSRVGLGGDYGYTF
TGTGCCACCAGCAGAGTGGGGCTAGGGGGAGACTATGGCTACACCTTC
>TRBV6-5|NA|NA|TRBJ2-3
CASSYSNQGPDTQYF
TGTGCCAGCAGTTACTCGAATCAAGGGCCAGATACGCAGTATTTT
>TRBV6-6|NA|few|TRBJ2-5
CASSQKETQYF
TGTGCCAGCAGTCAGAAAGAGACCCAGTACTTC
>TRBV6-1|TRBD1|few|TRBJ1-5
CASNPGGGQPQHF
TGTGCCAGCAACCCAGGGGGCGGACAGCCCCAGCATTTT
>TRBV20-1|NA|many|TRBJ1-2
CSASFGYTF
TGCAGTGCTAGTTTCGGCTACACCTTC
>TRBV6-1|TRBD1|few|TRBJ2-5
CASSVPGQGWETQYF
TGTGCCAGCAGTGTCCCGGGACAGGGGTGGGAGACCCAGTACTTC
>TRBV20-1|NA|NA|TRBJ2-3
CSATDVTDTQYF
TGCAGTGCTACGGACGTTACAGATACGCAGTATTTT
>TRBV2|NA|NA|TRBJ1-3
CASSGGTPGNTIYF
TGTGCCAGCAGTGGTGGGACTCCAGGAAACACCATATATTTT
>TRBV7-2|NA|few|TRBJ2-1
CASSLVGGPNEQFF
TGTGCCAGCAGCTTAGTGGGGGGCCCCAATGAGCAGTTCTTC
>TRBV5-4|TRBD2|NA|TRBJ2-5
CASSPMAGGRQETQYF
TGTGCCAGCAGCCCCATGGCGGGGGGGCGACAAGAGACCCAGTACTTC
>TRBV5-1|TRBD1|NA|TRBJ1-4
CASTQGGSGNEKLFF
TGCGCCAGCACCCAGGGGGGCTCGGGAAATGAAAAACTGTTTTTT
>TRBV6-1|TRBD1|NA|TRBJ1-1
CASSRPGGDTEAFF
TGTGCCAGCTCCCGACCAGGGGGGGACACTGAAGCTTTCTTT
>TRBV13|NA|NA|TRBJ2-3
CASSLGARDTQYF
TGTGCCAGCAGCCTAGGGGCGAGGGATACGCAGTATTTT
>TRBV9|NA|few|TRBJ1-2
CASRAHGNYGYTF
TGTGCCAGCAGAGCCCACGGTAACTATGGCTACACCTTC
>TRBV2|NA|few|TRBJ1-1
CASRRGDYTEAFF
TGTGCCAGCAGGAGGGGCGATTACACTGAAGCTTTCTTT
>TRBV7-2|NA|many|TRBJ2-3
CASSRWALPTDTQYF
TGTGCCAGCAGCCGCTGGGCCCTACCCACAGATACGCAGTATTTT
>TRBV7-9|TRBD1|NA|TRBJ1-1
CASSARGLENTEAFF
TGTGCCAGCAGCGCGAGGGGGCTAGAGAACACTGAAGCTTTCTTT
>TRBV28|TRBD2|NA|TRBJ2-4
CASSLSGLAGGTKNIQYF
TGTGCCAGCAGTCTTTCCGGACTAGCGGGGGGGACCAAAAACATTCAGTACTTC
>TRBV6-2/TRBV6-3|TRBD2|few|TRBJ2-3
CASLLRRGEDTQYF
TGTGCCAGCCTCCTACGGCGGGGGGAGGATACGCAGTATTTT
>TRBV7-6|NA|NA|TRBJ2-3
CASSLAGGPTDTQYF
TGTGCCAGCAGCTTAGCGGGGGGGCCAACAGATACGCAGTATTTT
>TRBV4-3|TRBD2|few|TRBJ2-7
CASSQDQLAGGREQYF
TGCGCCAGCAGCCAAGATCAACTAGCGGGGGGGCGAGAGCAGTACTTC
>TRBV20-1|NA|few|TRBJ2-7
CSARVPLSYEQYF
TGCAGTGCTAGAGTCCCTCTTTCCTACGAGCAGTACTTC
>TRBV28|TRBD1|NA|TRBJ1-5
CASTFGDRQGQPQHF
TGTGCCAGCACGTTTGGGGACAGACAGGGACAGCCCCAGCATTTT
>TRBV3-1|TRBD1|NA|TRBJ1-2
CASSLSDRDRGYTF
TGTGCCAGCAGCCTCTCGGACAGGGATCGAGGCTACACCTTC
>TRBV7-2|NA|many|TRBJ2-7
CASSLRYEQYF
TGTGCCAGCTCCCTGAGATACGAGCAGTACTTC
>TRBV19|NA|few|TRBJ1-2
CASSERTLALYGYTF
TGTGCCAGTAGTGAGAGGACCCTGGCCCTCTATGGCTACACCTTC
>TRBV30|NA|NA|TRBJ2-2
CAWSVKSPNTGELFF
TGTGCCTGGAGTGTAAAAAGCCCGAACACCGGGGAGCTGTTTTTT
>TRBV2|TRBD1|few|TRBJ2-3
CASSLGTAAPDTQYF
TGTGCCAGCAGCCTAGGGACAGCCGCGCCAGATACGCAGTATTTT
>TRBV7-6|NA|NA|TRBJ2-5
CASSSPQEAGETQYF
TGTGCCAGCAGCTCCCCCCAGGAGGCGGGAGAGACCCAGTACTTC
>TRBV6-2/TRBV6-3|TRBD1|few|TRBJ2-3
CASSYVGTVADTQYF
TGTGCCAGCAGTTACGTCGGGACAGTGGCAGATACGCAGTATTTT
>TRBV4-2|TRBD1|many|TRBJ2-5
CASSRETGERGRETQYF
TGTGCCAGCAGCAGAGAGACAGGGGAAAGGGGCCGAGAGACCCAGTACTTC
>TRBV29-1|NA|NA|TRBJ1-5
CSVQGGHNQPQHF
TGCAGCGTTCAGGGTGGTCACAATCAGCCCCAGCATTTT
>TRBV10-2|TRBD1|NA|TRBJ1-1
CASRRGTGPSNTEAFF
TGCGCCAGCAGACGAGGGACAGGCCCGTCGAACACTGAAGCTTTCTTT
>TRBV7-2|NA|NA|TRBJ2-5
CASSLDGGARTQYF
TGTGCCAGCAGCTTAGATGGGGGGGCGCGGACCCAGTACTTC
>TRBV6-4|NA|few|TRBJ2-7
CASSAPGGRQYF
TGTGCCAGCAGTGCCCCTGGGGGGCGGCAGTACTTC
>TRBV2|NA|NA|TRBJ2-5
CASHGGPQETQYF
TGTGCCAGTCATGGGGGGCCCCAAGAGACCCAGTACTTC
>TRBV5-4|NA|NA|TRBJ2-5
CASSLSQGQETQYF
TGTGCCAGCAGCTTGTCACAGGGCCAAGAGACCCAGTACTTC
>TRBV9|TRBD1|NA|TRBJ1-3
CASSTPRPGQGFSGNTIYF
TGTGCCAGCAGCACCCCTAGGCCGGGACAGGGGTTCTCTGGAAACACCATATATTTT
>TRBV25-1|NA|NA|TRBJ2-1
CASSEYVRDEQFF
TGTGCCAGCAGTGAATATGTCAGGGATGAGCAGTTCTTC
>TRBV15|TRBD1|many|TRBJ2-5
CATSRDYPGTGDETQYF
TGTGCCACCAGCAGAGATTATCCCGGGACAGGGGATGAGACCCAGTACTTC
>TRBV28|TRBD1|few|TRBJ2-6
CASNTPGQGSNVLTF
TGTGCCAGCAACACCCCCGGACAGGGGTCCAACGTCCTGACTTTC
>TRBV2|NA|NA|TRBJ2-5
CASTRNRYQETQYF
TGTGCCAGCACTCGGAACCGGTACCAAGAGACCCAGTACTTC
>TRBV7-2|NA|NA|TRBJ2-1
CASSLISQQFF
TGTGCCAGCAGCTTGATTAGCCAGCAGTTCTTC
>TRBV7-2|NA|NA|TRBJ2-5
CASSLGGNAETQYF
TGTGCCAGCAGCTTAGGAGGGAATGCGGAGACCCAGTACTTC
>TRBV6-2/TRBV6-3|TRBD1|few|TRBJ1-1
CASDLGQGYTEAFF
TGTGCCAGCGATTTGGGACAGGGTTACACTGAAGCTTTCTTT
>TRBV7-9|NA|few|TRBJ2-1
CASSLRQPPPVF
TGTGCCAGCAGCTTACGACAGCCGCCGCCAGTCTTC
>TRBV19|TRBD1|NA|TRBJ1-1
CASSEIQGTEAFF
TGTGCCAGTAGCGAAATACAGGGGACTGAAGCTTTCTTT
>TRBV14|NA|many|TRBJ1-1
CASSQVYGTEAFF
TGTGCCAGCAGCCAAGTATACGGGACTGAAGCTTTCTTT